Below, 32 T cell receptor beta chains from the same sample are listed, as sequenced in a study of cytomegalovirus exposure and HLA in healthy donors. The PCR ran on 60 Vbeta and 13 Jbeta primers. Some clones are missing from TCRdb's copy, which holds only in-frame ones; the method was immunoSEQ multiplex PCR. Here the sample spans 200,000 to 250,000 clones, around four fifths being singletons. Sequencing was done on a sample of PBMCs. Receptor source: a woman aged 40 to 49 in good health and CMV-seronegative.

The J gene is TRBJ1-1, the V gene TRBV13; 8 nucleotides align to TRBD1. This CDR3 has 18 amino acids. Germline loops: CDR1 PRHDT, CDR2 FYEKMQ (reference sequence). V gave up 5 bases and J gave up 3 bases; unmatched junction bases: 17. The CDR3 sequence: CASSPYPGTGLVYTEAFF. CDR3 DNA: TGTGCCAGCAGCCCATATCCCGGGACAGGTTTGGTGTACACTGAAGCTTTCTTT.

The rearrangement links TRBV5-1 to TRBJ2-3, with TRBD2 identical over 10 bases. Germline V gives CDR1 SGHRS, CDR2 YFSETQ. This CDR3 contains 15 residues. Trimming removed 4 bases from V and 6 bases from J; junction bases left unmatched: 8. The CDR3 DNA reads TGCGCCAGCAGCGTAGCGGGGGGCCAAATGGATACGCAGTATTTT. Amino acids: CASSVAGGQMDTQYF.

This clone is a singleton in its sample. The CDR3 is CASSDPPGGYTF. CDR3 DNA sequence: TGTGCCAGCAGTGACCCCCCGGGGGGCTACACCTTC. The chain joins TRBV2 to TRBJ1-2, with D unclear. This CDR3 comprises 12 residues. Between the trimmed V and J ends, which lost 3 bases and 8 bases, there was a span of 10 bases. In germline, CDR1 is SNHLY, CDR2 FYNNEI.

This clone was counted a few times. The V gene is TRBV5-4, the J gene TRBJ1-4, with D maybe TRBD1 (5 bases). Trimming stripped 0 bases from V and 7 bases from J, with 10 bases between. This CDR3 is 14 amino acids long. Germline CDR1 is SGHNT and CDR2 is YYREEE (reference sequence). CDR3 nucleotides: TGTGCCAGCAGCTTGGTGGGGGGAGGTGAAAAACTGTTTTTT. Its protein is CASSLVGGGEKLFF.

V is TRBV7-3 and J is TRBJ2-1; 9 nucleotides match TRBD1. The CDR3 has 14 amino acids. CDR1 and CDR2 (germline): SGHTA, FQGTGA. V lost 5 bases, J lost 7 bases, and 6 bases stayed unmatched. The CDR3 DNA follows: TGTGCCAGCAGCGTACAGGGGGCGCAGAATGAGCAGTTCTTC. Its translation: CASSVQGAQNEQFF.

This clone was observed once. The chain couples TRBV19 to TRBJ2-2; 11 nucleotides agree with TRBD2. CDR1 and CDR2 from the germline V gene are LNHDA and SQIVND (reference sequence). CDR3 length: 17 residues. With 0 bases clipped from V and 7 bases from J, the junction kept 7 bases outside the gene matches. The CDR3 nucleotides are TGTGCCAGTAGTATAGATCCCCAACTAGCGGGGGTCGGGGAGCTGTTTTTT. It encodes CASSIDPQLAGVGELFF.

This sequence joins TRBV19 and TRBJ1-1, with D uncertain. V lost 4 bases, J lost 1 base, and 10 bases lay in between. Looked up from germline, CDR1 is LNHDA and CDR2 is SQIVND (reference sequence). CDR3 length: 14 residues. CDR3 bases: TGTGCCAGTAGTACCTCGGGTGGGAACACTGAAGCTTTCTTT. Translated, it gives CASSTSGGNTEAFF.

The chain has TRBV2 and TRBJ2-3; TRBD2 aligns across 8 bases. J gave up 4 bases and V 3 bases, and 3 bases lay outside the gene matches. Germline lookup yields CDR1 SNHLY and CDR2 FYNNEI. The CDR3 is 14 residues long. The DNA of the CDR3 is TGTGCCAGCAGTGAGGGACTAGGGTCAGATACGCAGTATTTT. Translation: CASSEGLGSDTQYF.

The chain links TRBV14 to TRBJ2-7; 7 bases fit TRBD2. The V gene's germline CDR1 is SGHDN and CDR2 FVKESK. V was pared by 4 bases and J by 6 bases, with 12 bases of the junction left unmatched. The CDR3 is made up of 15 amino acids. The CDR3 region has the DNA TGTGCCAGCAGCCCCTTTGGGGGGGGACTTATCGAGCAGTACTTC. Amino acid sequence: CASSPFGGGLIEQYF.

This chain uses TRBV29-1 with TRBJ2-3, with 10 bases matching TRBD1. Germline assignment: CDR1 SQVTM and CDR2 ANQGSEA. CDR3 length: 14 amino acids. J gave up 4 bases and V 5 bases, and 6 bases lay outside the gene matches. The CDR3 sequence: CSVSRDRGSDTQYF. The DNA for the CDR3 is TGCAGCGTTTCCCGGGACAGGGGATCAGATACGCAGTATTTT.

The chain has TRBV6-1 and TRBJ1-2, with 9 bases lining up with TRBD1. Germline lookup yields CDR1 MNHNS and CDR2 SASEGT. Unmatched junction bases numbered 8, after V lost 5 bases and J lost 7 bases. This CDR3 region has 14 residues. The CDR3: CASSTPGQGPGYTF. CDR3 coding DNA: TGTGCCAGCAGTACCCCGGGACAGGGACCTGGCTACACCTTC.

The chain combines TRBV5-5 with TRBJ1-4, with TRBD1 matching over 8 bases. After removal of 3 bases from V and 8 bases from J, the junction contained 9 bases not matched to a gene. CDR3 size: 15 residues. Per the germline V gene, CDR1 is SGHKS and CDR2 is YYEKEE (reference sequence). The CDR3 sequence is CASSYQGAFREKLFF. The CDR3 DNA follows: TGTGCCAGCAGCTATCAGGGGGCTTTTAGGGAAAAACTGTTTTTT.

CDR3 bases: TGTGCCAGCAGTTTATCACAGGGGTCCGAGCAGTACTTC. Translation gives CASSLSQGSEQYF. The V gene is TRBV28, the J gene TRBJ2-7; 7 bases align to TRBD1. Losses at the gene ends were 1 base for V and 6 bases for J; bases not matched to a gene: 3. The CDR3 has 13 amino acids. CDR1 MDHEN and CDR2 SYDVKM come from the germline V gene.

V usage is TRBV28 and J usage is TRBJ2-1; 10 bases line up with TRBD1. The CDR3 sequence is 14 residues long. Germline CDR1 and CDR2: MDHEN and SYDVKM. V shed 6 bases and J 5 bases; nucleotides not matched to a gene: 4. CDR3 sequence (DNA): TGTGCCAGCAGGACCGGGACAGGGGACAATGAGCAGTTCTTC. The encoded protein is CASRTGTGDNEQFF.

The rearrangement links TRBV6-5 to TRBJ1-2, with D possibly matching TRBD1 (6 bases). V lost 0 bases, J lost 4 bases, and 12 bases lay in between. Germline CDR1 is MNHEY and CDR2 is SVGAGI. CDR3 size: 15 residues. The CDR3 region is CASSYSKGGTYGYTF. CDR3 nucleotide sequence: TGTGCCAGCAGTTACTCGAAAGGGGGTACCTATGGCTACACCTTC.

The rearrangement joins TRBV30 to TRBJ2-7; 9 bases match TRBD1. The length of the CDR3 is 15 residues. V was clipped by 7 bases and J by 4 bases; unmatched bases: 14. CDR1 is GTSNPN, CDR2 SVGIG, per germline (reference sequence). The CDR3 region has the DNA TGTGCCTCGACCCCCCGACAGGGGGTCCGTTACGAGCAGTACTTC. This sequence encodes CASTPRQGVRYEQYF.

The rearrangement uses TRBV6-5 and TRBJ1-2; 7 bases map to TRBD1. V gave up 6 bases and J gave up 3 bases; unmatched junction bases: 4. The CDR3 spans 13 residues. Germline V CDR1 and CDR2: MNHEY, SVGAGI. The CDR3 DNA reads as TGTGCCAGCAGCCCCGGGACAGACTATGGCTACACCTTC. Amino acids: CASSPGTDYGYTF.

The V gene is TRBV2, the J gene TRBJ2-3; 16 positions match TRBD2. With V trimmed by 6 bases and J by 5 bases, 5 bases remained unmatched. Per germline, CDR1 SNHLY and CDR2 FYNNEI. The CDR3 spans 16 residues. The CDR3 loop reads CASSGTSGGAKDTQYF. The CDR3 DNA reads as TGTGCCAGCAGCGGGACTAGCGGGGGGGCAAAAGATACGCAGTATTTT.

The rearrangement joins TRBV7-9 to TRBJ1-1; no reliable D call. CDR1 and CDR2 from the germline V gene are SEHNR and FQNEAQ (reference sequence). The CDR3 sequence is 13 residues long. The ends were cut back, 0 bases at V and 11 bases at J, with 13 bases in the middle. Here the CDR3 reads CASSLADGYGAFF. The CDR3 DNA reads as TGTGCCAGCAGCTTAGCCGACGGTTACGGGGCTTTCTTT.

V gene TRBV6-5 combines with J gene TRBJ1-1; perhaps TRBD1 as D (5 bases). This CDR3 comprises 15 residues. V shed 6 bases and J shed 2 bases, with 16 bases lying between them. Germline V gives CDR1 MNHEY, CDR2 SVGAGI. The CDR3 region is CASSLNGGYNTEAFF. The CDR3 DNA follows: TGTGCCAGCAGCCTAAACGGGGGGTACAACACTGAAGCTTTCTTT.

The V call is TRBV10-3, the J call TRBJ1-6; D might be TRBD1 (5 bases). The CDR3 is made up of 13 amino acids. Germline V gene data show CDR1 as ENHRY and CDR2 as SYGVKD. The V end was cut by 10 bases, the J end by 8 bases, with 15 bases between. DNA of the CDR3: TGTGCCAGTCGACAGACTCTTGATTCACCCCTCCACTTT. The encoded protein is CASRQTLDSPLHF.

The rearrangement joins TRBV30 to TRBJ2-7, with 9 bases identical to TRBD1. The CDR3 has 13 amino acids. CDR1 is GTSNPN and CDR2 is SVGIG in the germline V gene (reference sequence). With 5 bases clipped from V and 5 bases from J, the junction kept 7 bases outside the gene matches. CDR3 region: CAWDRDRVHEQYF. The CDR3 DNA reads TGTGCCTGGGACCGGGACAGGGTACACGAGCAGTACTTC. Full variable domain (rest looked up from reference TRBV30 and TRBJ2-7): SQTIHQWPATLVQPVGSPLSLECTVEGTSNPNLYWYRQAAGRGLQLLFYSVGIGQISSEVPQNLSASRPQDRQFILSSKKLLLSDSGFYLCAWDRDRVHEQYFGPGTRLTVT.

This chain uses TRBV19 with TRBJ2-7; 8 bases match TRBD1. V trimming: 4 bases; J trimming: 2 bases; junction bases outside the gene matches: 1. The CDR3 runs to 13 residues. Per germline, CDR1 LNHDA and CDR2 SQIVND (reference sequence). The CDR3 protein is CASSKGQAYEQYF. In DNA, the CDR3 is TGTGCCAGTAGTAAGGGACAGGCCTACGAGCAGTACTTC. Complete variable domain (other parts from reference TRBV19 and TRBJ2-7): DGGITQSPKYLFRKEGQNVTLSCEQNLNHDAMYWYRQDPGQGLRLIYYSQIVNDFQKGDIAEGYSVSREKKESFPLTVTSAQKNPTAFYLCASSKGQAYEQYFGPGTRLTVT.

The chain is built from TRBV6-1 and TRBJ2-2; tentative D call: TRBD1 (6 bases). The V and J ends lost 4 bases and 3 bases respectively, with 12 bases between them. CDR1 and CDR2 (germline): MNHNS, SASEGT. The CDR3 spans 15 residues. The CDR3 protein is CASSVPQGHTGELFF. In nucleotides, the CDR3 is TGTGCCAGCAGTGTACCACAGGGACACACCGGGGAGCTGTTTTTT.

This chain links TRBV7-9 with TRBJ1-5; maybe TRBD1 (5 bases). CDR1 SEHNR and CDR2 FQNEAQ come from the germline V gene (reference sequence). The length of the CDR3 is 13 residues. V lost 0 bases, J lost 7 bases, and 7 bases lay in between. CDR3 DNA sequence: TGTGCCAGCAGCTTAGCAGGGGCCCAGCCCCAGCATTTT. Its protein product is CASSLAGAQPQHF.

This sequence joins TRBV5-1 and TRBJ1-5, with D possibly matching TRBD1 (6 bases). The CDR3 totals 14 residues. Germline CDR1 and CDR2: SGHRS and YFSETQ. Deletions cut 0 bases from V and 6 bases from J, with 10 bases between. The CDR3 protein is CASSLGTGSQPQHF. The CDR3 nucleotides are TGCGCCAGCAGCTTGGGCACAGGGAGTCAGCCCCAGCATTTT.

The rearrangement links TRBV28 to TRBJ1-1; D call uncertain. V lost 3 bases, J lost 2 bases, and 10 bases lay in between. The CDR3 runs to 14 residues. Per germline, CDR1 MDHEN and CDR2 SYDVKM. The CDR3 DNA follows: TGTGCCAGCAGTTTGGTGCAGACTAACACTGAAGCTTTCTTT. Its translation is CASSLVQTNTEAFF.

The chain recombines TRBV5-1 with TRBJ1-4, with D tentatively TRBD1 (5 bases). In germline, CDR1 is SGHRS, CDR2 YFSETQ. This CDR3 has 16 amino acids. The V gene lost 2 bases and the J gene lost 11 bases, with 22 bases spanning the gap. Written as DNA, the CDR3 is TGCGCCAGCAGCTTATCGGGGGGGAAACAACACGGGAAACTGTTTTTT. Its protein product is CASSLSGGKQHGKLFF.

The CDR3 loop reads CASSQDIERRQFF. Written as DNA, the CDR3 is TGTGCCAGCAGCCAAGATATCGAGCGCAGGCAGTTCTTC. This chain connects TRBV14 to TRBJ2-1; D gene unclear. CDR1 is SGHDN, CDR2 FVKESK, per germline. V was trimmed by 0 bases and J by 12 bases, leaving 12 bases between them. CDR3 length: 13 amino acids.

The chain couples TRBV19 to TRBJ2-6, with TRBD2 matching 7 bases. V shed 6 bases, J shed 0 bases, and the junction held 11 bases outside the gene matches. CDR1 is LNHDA, CDR2 SQIVND, per germline (reference sequence). This CDR3 is 18 amino acids long. The CDR3 DNA follows: TGTGCCAGTAGGGGGAGGGGCGGCGCCCACTCTGGGGCCAACGTCCTGACTTTC. Translated, it gives CASRGRGGAHSGANVLTF. Filled out from reference TRBV19 and TRBJ2-6, the complete variable domain reads DGGITQSPKYLFRKEGQNVTLSCEQNLNHDAMYWYRQDPGQGLRLIYYSQIVNDFQKGDIAEGYSVSREKKESFPLTVTSAQKNPTAFYLCASRGRGGAHSGANVLTFGAGSRLTVL.

The V and J genes are TRBV6-5 and TRBJ1-1; D is ambiguous. Germline lookup yields CDR1 MNHEY and CDR2 SVGAGI. This CDR3 is 15 amino acids long. V was clipped by 6 bases and J by 5 bases, with 19 bases between them. CDR3 protein: CASRSKRLVGTEAFF. CDR3 nucleotides: TGTGCCAGCAGGAGTAAGCGGTTGGTGGGAACTGAAGCTTTCTTT.

The chain uses TRBV5-1 and TRBJ2-7, with D unclear. The germline V gene encodes CDR1 SGHRS and CDR2 YFSETQ. With 0 bases removed from V and 3 bases from J, the gap between germline ends came to 13 bases. This CDR3 is built from 15 residues. The CDR3 reads CASSLAAGYFYEQYF. CDR3 DNA sequence: TGCGCCAGCAGCTTGGCGGCAGGATATTTCTACGAGCAGTACTTC.